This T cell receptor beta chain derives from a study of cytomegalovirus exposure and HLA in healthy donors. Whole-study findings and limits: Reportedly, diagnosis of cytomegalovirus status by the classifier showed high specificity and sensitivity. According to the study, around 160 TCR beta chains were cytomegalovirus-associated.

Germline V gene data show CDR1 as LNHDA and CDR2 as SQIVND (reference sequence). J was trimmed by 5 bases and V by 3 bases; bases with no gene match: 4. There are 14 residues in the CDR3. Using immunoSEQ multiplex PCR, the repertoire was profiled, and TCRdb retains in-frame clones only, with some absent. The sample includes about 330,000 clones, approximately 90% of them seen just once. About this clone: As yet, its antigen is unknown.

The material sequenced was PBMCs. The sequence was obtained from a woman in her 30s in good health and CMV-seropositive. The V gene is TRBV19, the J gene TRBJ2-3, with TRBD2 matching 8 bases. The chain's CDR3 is CASSIRGGEDTQYF. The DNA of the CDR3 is TGTGCCAGTAGTATCCGGGGGGGCGAAGATACGCAGTATTTT.